The subject of this entry is one T cell receptor (beta chain). What this receptor recognizes is not known. The CDR3 end falls 3 residues outside the read, so it is completed with the germline J gene. TCR beta CDR3 regions were amplified by multiplex PCR from an average of about 1,100 ng genomic DNA per sample using the immunoSEQ assay. To correct primer bias, the assay used a complete synthetic TCR repertoire to set an amplification baseline. The amplicons were sequenced using the Illumina platform. The source study handled its data this way. Error correction of the sequences involved clustering with frequency ratios plus a modified nearest-neighbor algorithm, after which the sequences were analyzed in the immunoSEQ Analyzer using IMGT gene definitions. At each rarefaction depth, TCR richness and evenness were averaged across 20 rarefaction repeats, and any sample with fewer sequences than the depth was left out. Wilcoxon rank sum tests with FDR correction were used to compare V, D and J gene relative abundances between the groups. In the blinded duplicates, the intraclass correlation was roughly 96% for TCR richness and averaged about 80% across 60 to 70 gene segments. TCRdb retrieved this table from immuneACCESS and kept in-frame rearrangements only. Not all clones are present; in checked studies, unresolved V genes account for under half, and no reason is known for the remainder. Clone size and the V and J calls come from that table; the DNA yielded D and trimming. The table for this sample lists around 35,000 clones. 1.6% of the sample comes from the top ten.

Every participant had a single incident cervical HPV16 infection, and prevalent HPV16 infections were excluded. Cervical HPV DNA was detected with MY09/MY11 PCR, and genotyping was done by dot-blot hybridization. Fifteen mL of heparinized blood were centrifuged, and the buffy coat was split into aliquots, frozen at -30 degrees C, and then kept at -80 degrees C. Genomic DNA was extracted from buffy coat specimens using QIAGEN kits. The sample belongs to a study of T cells in women clearing cervical HPV infection listed by TCRdb under 2018. With regard to the full study: The cases were about two dozen women with histologically confirmed HPV16-related CIN3 or worse, and 2 of those women had invasive cancers. HLA typing was available for only a few women, so HLA type could not be excluded as a confounder. For cases, a median interval of roughly 150 days, with an interquartile range of roughly 80 to 200 days, was observed between lesion detection and blood sampling. This exploratory proof-of-principle case-control study, nested within the Guanacaste HPV Natural History Study in Costa Rica, compared TCR repertoires among women with different cervical HPV16 outcomes. The controls were 25 or so women whose single incident HPV16 infection cleared within 12 months with no development of precancer or cancer. In the parent cohort, about 10,000 women aged 18 or older were enrolled in Guanacaste, Costa Rica, during about 1992 to 1994 and then followed for roughly seven years. Cases had a median age of almost 35 years and controls had a median age of about 37, with no significant differences in baseline characteristics. Five blinded duplicates per group were added as quality controls, so that about 60 samples were obtained: 50 or so participants and 10 replicates. Cases and controls were matched on age within five years and on year of sample collection. Case blood was taken at the visit when the lesion was first identified, whereas control blood was taken when infection was no longer detected. Study-wide conclusions, independent of this receptor: Because of the cross-sectional design, the study could not determine whether the associations came before infection or resulted from infection, and neither effector/memory subsets nor HPV-specific T cells were isolated. Across sequencing depths, CIN3+ cases showed significantly higher TCR repertoire richness than controls, but evenness did not differ between the groups. TRBV6-7 relative abundance was lower in cases than in controls (around 0.11% versus 0.16%; Bonferroni P = 0.0008). Because the number of T cells per sample was unknown, the richness differences could reflect varying T-cell content rather than repertoire biology. Cases were distinguished from controls with an estimated AUC of around 0.85 by random forest classifiers combining richness and V gene abundances.

Spanning cysteine to phenylalanine, the CDR3 consists of 15 amino acids. Only the CDR3 bases that were read are kept: 36 of them, in frame from base 1. The germline V gene (reference sequence) yields LNHDA for CDR1 and SQIVND for CDR2. V loses 1 base at its end and J loses 8 bases; junction bases beyond the gene matches: 5. The chain is made from TRBV19 and TRBJ1-4, with 9 bases in between that match TRBD1. Sequenced sample: blood buffy coat. This receptor was obtained from a woman aged 18 to 69 with a cervical HPV16 infection that either progressed to CIN3+ or cleared (not recorded which). The sequenced part of the CDR3 DNA is TGTGCCAGTAGTATAGGGGACAGGGAATCCGAAAAA. Translated, it reads CASSIGDRESEK. The full CDR3 protein is CASSIGDRESEKLFF.